One and the same sample provided the 29 T cell receptor beta chains below, sequenced in a study of beta chain features in type 1 diabetes. The authors reverse transcribed all of the isolated RNA, so sequencing captured expressed TCRB transcripts. Repertoires were generated with immunoSEQ multiplex PCR, while TCRdb's copy carries only in-frame clones and drops some. The table includes just over 450,000 clones, about 32% detected once. Sequenced input: naive CD4+ T cells from blood. Receptors originate from a man aged 18-30 years in good health.

The chain links TRBV27 to TRBJ2-2, with TRBD2 as a possible D gene (5 bases). Per the germline V gene, CDR1 is MNHEY and CDR2 is SMNVEV (reference sequence). This CDR3 spans 14 amino acids. Trimming left V 6 bases short and J 1 base short, with 9 bases between. The CDR3: CASSPSRNTGELFF. CDR3 in DNA: TGTGCCAGCAGCCCTAGCAGGAACACCGGGGAGCTGTTTTTT.

The chain employs TRBV7-2 and TRBJ2-5, with unresolved D. CDR3 length equals 15 residues. The ends were cut back, 1 base at V and 5 bases at J, with 14 bases in the middle. Germline CDR1 reads SGHTA; CDR2 reads FQGNSA. The CDR3 DNA is TGTGCCAGCAGCTTAGATGGCACAGCTTTGGAGACCCAGTACTTC. It translates to CASSLDGTALETQYF.

This clone was picked up a small number of times. The rearrangement joins TRBV11-2 to TRBJ2-5, with D unclear. The CDR3 contains 14 residues. V lost 5 bases, J lost 1 base, and 11 bases lay in between. CDR1 is SGHAT and CDR2 is FQNNGV in the germline V gene. The CDR3 DNA follows: TGTGCCAGCAGCCCTTCAGGAACCCAAGAGACCCAGTACTTC. It codes for CASSPSGTQETQYF.

This clone turned up a few times. This chain uses TRBV13 with TRBJ2-7, with D hard to call. Germline CDR1 reads PRHDT; CDR2 reads FYEKMQ (reference sequence). This CDR3 spans 14 amino acids. Trimming pared 2 bases from V and 2 bases from J, leaving 10 bases between. DNA of the CDR3: TGTGCCAGCAGCTTACACCCGGCCCCCTACGAGCAGTACTTC. Amino acid sequence: CASSLHPAPYEQYF.

This clone has just a few counts. The V gene is TRBV7-9, the J gene TRBJ1-1; TRBD1 agrees at 8 bases. CDR1 and CDR2 (germline): SEHNR, FQNEAQ (reference sequence). Trimming removed 8 bases from V and 4 bases from J; junction bases left unmatched: 9. The length of the CDR3 is 14 residues. The CDR3 DNA follows: TGTGCCAGCTACTTGACAGGGGATGGCACTGAAGCTTTCTTT. It codes for CASYLTGDGTEAFF.

This clone has just a few counts. The chain combines TRBV13 with TRBJ2-5; D not certain. Germline loops: CDR1 PRHDT, CDR2 FYEKMQ (reference sequence). The CDR3 is 11 residues long. V was pared by 6 bases and J by 7 bases, with 9 bases between. As DNA, the CDR3 is TGTGCCAGCAGTTCCGGTCCGACCCAGTACTTC. Translated: CASSSGPTQYF.

This clone was observed a few times. The chain recombines TRBV6-6 with TRBJ2-4; no definite D call. CDR1 MNHNY and CDR2 SVGAGI come from the germline V gene (reference sequence). V lost 0 bases and J lost 5, with 5 bases in between. The CDR3 runs 13 residues. CDR3 nucleotide sequence: TGTGCCAGCAGTTACTCGCTGGAAAACATTCAGTACTTC. It is translated as CASSYSLENIQYF.

Only a few counts were recorded for this clone. The chain links TRBV29-1 to TRBJ2-5; unclear D gene. Looked up from germline, CDR1 is SQVTM and CDR2 is ANQGSEA. V lost 1 base and J 4 bases, leaving 16 bases between the germline ends. The CDR3 spans 15 residues. The DNA of the CDR3 is TGCAGCGTTGAAGGGAGAGATCCCGGTCGAGAGACCCAGTACTTC. This codes for CSVEGRDPGRETQYF.

This clone was observed a few times. In nucleotides, the CDR3 is TGTGCCAGCAGCTCCCTTTCACTCTACAATGAGCAGTTCTTC. Translated: CASSSLSLYNEQFF. The V call is TRBV7-9, the J call TRBJ2-1; D is ambiguous. Per the germline V gene, CDR1 is SEHNR and CDR2 is FQNEAQ (reference sequence). V was cut by 4 bases and J by 3 bases, with 10 bases left in between. The CDR3 is 14 amino acids.

The chain couples TRBV5-4 to TRBJ2-3; D is uncertain. Germline lookup yields CDR1 SGHNT and CDR2 YYREEE (reference sequence). This CDR3 has 11 residues. V gave up 0 bases and J gave up 7 bases, with 3 bases separating them. Written as DNA, the CDR3 is TGTGCCAGCAGCTTGGAGTATACGCAGTATTTT. Its translation: CASSLEYTQYF. Full variable domain (remainder filled in from reference TRBV5-4 and TRBJ2-3): ETGVTQSPTHLIKTRGQQVTLRCSSQSGHNTVSWYQQALGQGPQFIFQYYREEENGRGNFPPRFSGLQFPNYSSELNVNALELDDSALYLCASSLEYTQYFGPGTRLTVL.

The V gene is TRBV7-2, the J gene TRBJ2-5; 7 nucleotides align to TRBD1. The CDR3 is made up of 14 amino acids. The junction had 4 bases not matched to a gene; V was cut back by 5 bases and J by 1 base. Germline V lookup: CDR1 SGHTA, CDR2 FQGNSA. In DNA form, the CDR3 reads TGTGCCAGCAGCCCGTCAGGGGGCCAAGAGACCCAGTACTTC. Its protein is CASSPSGGQETQYF.

The chain couples TRBV25-1 to TRBJ2-7; the match to TRBD1 covers 9 bases. Germline-derived CDR1 and CDR2 are MGHDK and SYGVNS. V dropped 3 bases and J dropped 5; count of bases not matched to a gene: 11. This CDR3 region has 16 residues. The CDR3 region has the DNA TGTGCCAGCAGTGACGCTGCCGGGACAGGGCTTAACGAGCAGTACTTC. This gives the protein CASSDAAGTGLNEQYF.

Comment on this clone: This specimen includes other DNA sequences encoding the same CDR3. The chain joins TRBV2 to TRBJ2-5; D gene unclear. Germline V lookup: CDR1 SNHLY, CDR2 FYNNEI. V gave up 6 bases and J gave up 0 bases, with 2 bases separating them. CDR3 size: 11 residues. CDR3 residues: CASSDQETQYF. CDR3 nucleotide sequence: TGTGCCAGCAGCGACCAAGAGACCCAGTACTTC.

The V and J genes are TRBV5-4 and TRBJ2-7; TRBD2 is a possible D gene (6 bases). This CDR3 is built from 14 residues. CDR1 SGHNT and CDR2 YYREEE come from the germline V gene (reference sequence). The V end was cut by 6 bases, the J end by 0 bases, with 13 bases between. CDR3 in DNA: TGTGCCAGCACCCTGCGGGGATCCTCCTACGAGCAGTACTTC. Translating gives CASTLRGSSYEQYF. The entire variable domain, with the rest obtained from reference TRBV5-4 and TRBJ2-7, is as follows: ETGVTQSPTHLIKTRGQQVTLRCSSQSGHNTVSWYQQALGQGPQFIFQYYREEENGRGNFPPRFSGLQFPNYSSELNVNALELDDSALYLCASTLRGSSYEQYFGPGTRLTVT.

This clone was detected a few times. The rearrangement joins TRBV25-1 to TRBJ1-1; the D is unclear. Germline V lookup: CDR1 MGHDK, CDR2 SYGVNS. The CDR3 loop spans 13 amino acids. The CDR3 region has the DNA TGTCGAAAACTGGGAGCCATGAACACTGAAGCTTTCTTT. Amino acids: CRKLGAMNTEAFF.

This clone has a handful of counts. Other DNA sequences in this sample translate to the same CDR3. This rearrangement joins TRBV30 to TRBJ1-2, with D unclear. This CDR3 is 11 amino acids long. The germline gives CDR1 GTSNPN, CDR2 SVGIG (reference sequence). The V end lost 0 bases, the J end lost 8 bases, and 7 bases lay between the germline ends. The CDR3 coding sequence is TGTGCCTGGAGTGTTGGAGGCGGCTACACCTTC. Residues: CAWSVGGGYTF.

The V gene is TRBV7-2, the J gene TRBJ2-1; D perhaps matches TRBD2 (5 bases). CDR1 is SGHTA, CDR2 FQGNSA, per germline. V gave up 1 base and J gave up 5 bases, with 12 bases separating them. This CDR3 comprises 15 residues. The CDR3 DNA sequence: TGTGCCAGCAGCTTAGTGGCTAGCCGGCACAATGAGCAGTTCTTC. It translates to CASSLVASRHNEQFF. The full variable domain, with the rest looked up from reference TRBV7-2 and TRBJ2-1, is GAGVSQSPSNKVTEKGKDVELRCDPISGHTALYWYRQSLGQGLEFLIYFQGNSAPDKSGLPSDRFSAERTGGSVSTLTIQRTQQEDSAVYLCASSLVASRHNEQFFGPGTRLTVL.

This clone turned up a few times. The J gene is TRBJ1-2, the V gene TRBV6-1; a possible D gene is TRBD1 (6 bases). Germline V gene lookup returns CDR1 MNHNS and CDR2 SASEGT. This CDR3 comprises 13 residues. With 6 bases removed from V and 6 bases from J, the gap between germline ends came to 14 bases. Here the CDR3 DNA reads TGTGCCAGCAGCTTTCAGGGGAGGGATGGCTACACCTTC. Protein sequence: CASSFQGRDGYTF.

The chain has TRBV9 and TRBJ2-2, with TRBD2 as a possible D gene (6 bases). The CDR3 spans 14 residues. V dropped 7 bases and J dropped 1 base, with 11 bases sitting between them. CDR1 SGDLS and CDR2 YYNGEE come from the germline V gene. Here the CDR3 reads CASCSGVNTGELFF. CDR3 DNA sequence: TGTGCCAGCTGTAGCGGAGTGAACACCGGGGAGCTGTTTTTT.

The chain carries TRBV9 and TRBJ2-7, with 8 bases fitting TRBD1. Trimming cost V 4 bases and J 6 bases; bases outside gene matches: 12. Looked up from germline, CDR1 is SGDLS and CDR2 is YYNGEE. The CDR3 loop spans 15 amino acids. CDR3 coding DNA: TGTGCCAGCAGCCCACAACAGGGGGGAATTTCCGAGCAGTACTTC. Encoded protein: CASSPQQGGISEQYF.

The CDR3 region is CASSSERTDTQYF. The DNA of the CDR3 is TGTGCCAGCAGCTCGGAGCGCACAGATACGCAGTATTTT. The chain employs TRBV7-2 and TRBJ2-3, with D unresolved. Per the germline V gene, CDR1 is SGHTA and CDR2 is FQGNSA. The CDR3 covers 13 residues. V lost 4 bases and J 1 base, leaving 6 bases between the germline ends.

The chain links TRBV29-1 to TRBJ2-7; 11 nucleotides match TRBD2. The CDR3 contains 15 residues. Trimming at V came to 6 bases and at J to 2 bases, leaving 9 bases not matched to a gene. CDR1 and CDR2 from the germline V gene are SQVTM and ANQGSEA. The CDR3 region is CSVHSGTSGPYEQYF. CDR3 sequence (DNA): TGCAGCGTCCACTCCGGGACTAGCGGACCCTACGAGCAGTACTTC.

The genes are TRBV30 and TRBJ1-2, with 7 bases identical to TRBD1. This CDR3 is 14 amino acids long. V lost 3 bases to trimming and J lost 5 bases; unmatched junction nucleotides: 9. Germline V CDR1 and CDR2: GTSNPN, SVGIG (reference sequence). This CDR3 is CAWRRPGTAYGYTF. The CDR3 nucleotides read TGTGCCTGGAGGAGACCGGGGACAGCTTATGGCTACACCTTC. Combining the CDR3 with reference TRBV30 and TRBJ1-2 gives the whole variable domain SQTIHQWPATLVQPVGSPLSLECTVEGTSNPNLYWYRQAAGRGLQLLFYSVGIGQISSEVPQNLSASRPQDRQFILSSKKLLLSDSGFYLCAWRRPGTAYGYTFGSGTRLTVV.

The V and J genes are TRBV29-1 and TRBJ2-1; the D gene is possibly TRBD1 (5 bases). The CDR3 contains 13 residues. From germline, CDR1 is SQVTM and CDR2 ANQGSEA. Deletions cut 0 bases from V and 7 bases from J, with 10 bases between. The CDR3 DNA reads as TGCAGCGTTGAAGACAGGGTCGGGAATGAGCAGTTCTTC. It encodes CSVEDRVGNEQFF.

With regard to this clone: One end of the junction fails to match germline, which may point to a read error. The chain links TRBV30 to TRBJ2-1; D call uncertain. This CDR3 region has 12 residues. Germline V gives CDR1 GTSNPN, CDR2 SVGIG (reference sequence). The CDR3 protein is CAWSADRNEHFF. As DNA, the CDR3 is TGTGCCTGGAGCGCAGATCGTAATGAGCATTTCTTC.

To note about this clone: At one of its ends the junction is not consistent with the germline gene, which may arise from a read error. The V and J genes are TRBV30 and TRBJ2-1; TRBD2 matches 12 bases. There are 12 residues in the CDR3. The germline V gene encodes CDR1 GTSNPN and CDR2 SVGIG (reference sequence). CDR3 protein: CALAGGRNGQFF. CDR3 nucleotide sequence: TGTGCCCTAGCGGGAGGGCGAAATGGGCAGTTCTTC.

The V gene is TRBV30, the J gene TRBJ2-6; TRBD1 is a possible D gene (7 bases). The V gene lost 8 bases and the J gene lost 0 bases, with 14 bases spanning the gap. Germline values: CDR1 GTSNPN, CDR2 SVGIG (reference sequence). The CDR3 has 15 residues. CDR3 region: CALRGAHSGANVLTF. CDR3 in DNA: TGTGCCCTCAGGGGGGCCCACTCTGGGGCCAACGTCCTGACTTTC. The full variable domain, rest sourced from reference TRBV30 and TRBJ2-6, is SQTIHQWPATLVQPVGSPLSLECTVEGTSNPNLYWYRQAAGRGLQLLFYSVGIGQISSEVPQNLSASRPQDRQFILSSKKLLLSDSGFYLCALRGAHSGANVLTFGAGSRLTVL.

The table lists this clone with a few counts. The rearrangement uses TRBV30 and TRBJ2-3; TRBD1 is a possible D gene (5 bases). Per germline, CDR1 GTSNPN and CDR2 SVGIG (reference sequence). V lost 4 bases and J lost 4, with 18 bases in between. The length of the CDR3 is 15 residues. The CDR3 region has the DNA TGTGCCTGGAACCCCTTGGGGCAAAGCGCAGATACGCAGTATTTT. Residues: CAWNPLGQSADTQYF.

This clone was counted a few times. The chain has TRBV5-1 and TRBJ1-1, with 8 bases lining up with TRBD1. The CDR3 runs to 13 residues. V lost 4 bases, J lost 6 bases, and 5 bases stayed unmatched. Per the germline V gene, CDR1 is SGHRS and CDR2 is YFSETQ. CDR3 protein: CASSPTGQAEAFF. The CDR3 nucleotides are TGCGCCAGCAGCCCTACGGGACAGGCTGAAGCTTTCTTT.